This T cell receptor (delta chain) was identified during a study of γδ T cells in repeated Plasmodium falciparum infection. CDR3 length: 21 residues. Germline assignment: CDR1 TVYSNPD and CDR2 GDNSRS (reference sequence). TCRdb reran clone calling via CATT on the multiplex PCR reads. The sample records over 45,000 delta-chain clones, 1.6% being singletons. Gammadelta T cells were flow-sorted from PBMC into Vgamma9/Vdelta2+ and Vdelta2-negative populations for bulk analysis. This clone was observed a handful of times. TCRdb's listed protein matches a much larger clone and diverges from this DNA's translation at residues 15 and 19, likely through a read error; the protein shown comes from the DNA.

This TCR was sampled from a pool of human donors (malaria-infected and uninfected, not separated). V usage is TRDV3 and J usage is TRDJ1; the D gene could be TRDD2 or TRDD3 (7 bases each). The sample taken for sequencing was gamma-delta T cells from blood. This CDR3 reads CASRLLPLLGIISPCVDKIIF. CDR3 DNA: TGTGCCTCTCGCCTCCTTCCTCTACTGGGGATAATAAGCCCCTGCGTGGATAAAATCATCTTT.